This T cell receptor beta chain was documented in a study of T cells in Graves' hyperthyroidism and ophthalmopathy. In germline, CDR1 is SGHTA, CDR2 FQGNSA. This CDR3 is built from 16 residues. From RNA transcripts, TCR beta CDR3 regions were amplified. The HTBI primer set drove a first-round RT-PCR of the TCR CDR3. TCRdb independently ran MiXCR on the multiplex PCR reads; one entry per CDR3 protein. The profile covers roughly 580,000 distinct CDR3 sequences, with roughly 50% appearing a single time and just over 8% taken by the ten largest. Concerning this clonotype itself: At one end, the junction sequence differs from germline, possibly due to a read error.

Sequenced: peripheral blood or thyroid tissue (not recorded which). The V gene is TRBV7-2, the J gene TRBJ2-2; no clear D gene. The receptor was derived from a woman aged 18-29 years with Graves' hyperthyroidism. CDR3 bases: TGCGCCAGCAGCCAGGATCCAAGGCGGAACACCGGGGAGCTGTTTTTT. Amino acid sequence: CASSQDPRRNTGELFF.